Described below is a single T cell receptor (beta chain) sequence and its context. The data originate from a study of blood T cell repertoires in COVID-19. At the level of the study: Donors in the United States, Italy and Spain gave samples during acute or convalescent COVID-19.

Germline V gives CDR1 SGHAT, CDR2 FQNNGV. Trimming took off 8 bases at V and 5 bases at J, with 17 bases between the two ends. The CDR3 covers 14 residues. Sequenced by immunoSEQ multiplex PCR; TCRdb stores in-frame clones only, minus some. The repertoire has some 220,000 clones, 80% to 85% of them found once; the top ten carry 3%. This TCR derives from a woman aged 30 to 39 who had recovered from COVID-19. This rearrangement joins TRBV11-2 to TRBJ2-3; possibly TRBD2 for D (6 bases). Sequencing input: peripheral blood. The CDR3: CASVLTGVRDTQYF. DNA of the CDR3: TGTGCCAGCGTTTTAACGGGAGTGAGAGATACGCAGTATTTT.